Below, 20 T cell receptor beta chains from the same sample are listed, as sequenced in a study of T cell repertoires in cytomegalovirus infection. MiXCR, applied by TCRdb to the reads, yields one record per CDR3 protein. Of hundreds of thousands of distinct CDR3 sequences listed, roughly 30% are singletons. The antigens of these receptors remain unknown. Here the sequenced sample was cultured CD8+ T cells from PBMCs, taken from culture after CMV antigen stimulation. These receptors were collected from a human donor in good health (CMV status not recorded). Some clones in this sample may be carry-over from other donors' samples.

In the case of this clonotype: The junction departs from the called germline gene at one end, perhaps through a read error. The chain employs TRBV12-3 or TRBV12-4 and TRBJ1-5, with D maybe TRBD1 (6 bases). The CDR3 is made up of 14 amino acids. CDR3 coding DNA: TGTGCCAGCACCCTAGGGGGTGGCAATCAGCGCCAGCATTTT. Its translation: CASTLGGGNQRQHF.

This clonotype was picked up a small number of times. V is TRBV12-5 and J is TRBJ2-3; tentative D call: TRBD1 (5 bases). Germline V gives CDR1 LGHNT, CDR2 FRNRAP. Trimming cost V 5 bases and J 6 bases, with 9 bases left between them. The CDR3 consists of 12 residues. The CDR3 nucleotides read TGTGCTAGTGGTGCTCACAGGGATACGCAGTATTTT. The encoded protein is CASGAHRDTQYF.

The chain has TRBV28 and TRBJ2-7; 7 bases are a match to TRBD2. The CDR3 is 13 amino acids. V was pared by 8 bases and J by 3 bases, with 7 bases of the junction left unmatched. Germline values: CDR1 MDHEN, CDR2 SYDVKM. The CDR3 reads CASGGDTHYEQYV. The CDR3 DNA is TGTGCCAGCGGGGGGGATACTCACTACGAGCAGTACGTC.

This clonotype was picked up many times. The chain recombines TRBV7-8 with TRBJ2-7; D is perhaps TRBD2 (6 bases). V lost 1 base and J lost 0, with 10 bases in between. Germline lookup yields CDR1 SGHVS and CDR2 FQNEAQ. The CDR3 extends over 15 amino acids. Here the CDR3 reads CASSLEGRFSYEQYF. CDR3 sequence (DNA): TGTGCCAGCAGCTTAGAGGGGAGGTTCTCCTACGAGCAGTACTTC.

The rearrangement joins TRBV4-1 to TRBJ1-2; D ambiguous. The V and J ends lost 0 bases and 8 bases respectively, with 16 bases between them. CDR3 length: 15 residues. CDR1 and CDR2 (germline): MGHRA, YSYEKL. CDR3 loop: CASSQDSTEQLGYTF. The CDR3 region has the DNA TGCGCCAGCAGCCAAGATTCAACGGAACAGTTAGGCTACACCTTC.

This clonotype has more than one count but fewer than ten. This rearrangement joins TRBV28 to TRBJ2-5, with TRBD1 as a possible D gene (5 bases). There are 14 residues in the CDR3. Germline lookup yields CDR1 MDHEN and CDR2 SYDVKM. V was cut by 7 bases and J by 5 bases, with 17 bases left in between. This CDR3 reads CASTPREWVETQYF. In DNA form, the CDR3 reads TGTGCCAGCACCCCCAGGGAATGGGTCGAGACCCAGTACTTC. Full variable domain (outside the CDR3, taken from reference TRBV28 and TRBJ2-5): DVKVTQSSRYLVKRTGEKVFLECVQDMDHENMFWYRQDPGLGLRLIYFSYDVKMKEKGDIPEGYSVSREKKERFSLILESASTNQTSMYLCASTPREWVETQYFGPGTRLLVL.

The J gene is TRBJ1-5, the V gene TRBV19, with 7 bases matching TRBD1. The CDR3 is 16 amino acids. Germline V gene sequence: CDR1 LNHDA, CDR2 SQIVND (reference sequence). The trim removed 1 base at V and 3 bases at J, leaving 6 bases unmatched. As DNA, the CDR3 is TGTGCCAGTAGTATAGGGGACAGACTTCTCAATCAGCCCCAGCATTTT. Protein product: CASSIGDRLLNQPQHF.

The chain has TRBV4-3 and TRBJ1-2, with 7 positions matching TRBD1. Germline values: CDR1 LGHNA, CDR2 YSLEER. V lost 3 bases to trimming and J lost 2 bases; unmatched junction nucleotides: 6. This CDR3 is 15 amino acids long. DNA for the CDR3: TGCGCCAGCAGCCAGGCCCACAGGGGAAACTATGGCTACACCTTC. Protein product: CASSQAHRGNYGYTF.

This clonotype showed up many times. The chain has TRBV7-2 and TRBJ2-2; no firm D call. Germline CDR1 and CDR2: SGHTA and FQGNSA. V was trimmed by 5 bases and J by 4 bases, leaving 11 bases between them. The CDR3 consists of 14 residues. The CDR3 spells CASSGRYITGELFF. The CDR3 DNA reads TGTGCCAGCAGCGGCCGTTATATCACCGGGGAGCTGTTTTTT.

The chain has TRBV5-1 and TRBJ2-2; 8 positions match TRBD2. This CDR3 is built from 18 residues. In germline, CDR1 is SGHRS, CDR2 YFSETQ. The ends lost 3 bases at V and 6 bases at J; junction bases unmatched: 16. CDR3 coding DNA: TGCGCCAGCAGCTCCGGGAGGGTAGCCCCGTTTGGTGCCGGGGAGCTGTTTTTT. Protein: CASSSGRVAPFGAGELFF.

The V gene is TRBV20-1, the J gene TRBJ1-2; TRBD1 matches at 7 bases. CDR3 length equals 14 residues. Germline V gene data show CDR1 as DFQATT and CDR2 as SNEGSKA (reference sequence). V shed 3 bases and J 4 bases; nucleotides not matched to a gene: 8. The CDR3 reads CSASGEGAAYGYTF. CDR3 in DNA: TGCAGTGCTAGCGGCGAGGGGGCGGCCTATGGCTACACCTTC.

The sample holds many counts of this clonotype. The genes are TRBV7-9 and TRBJ2-7; TRBD1 agrees at 9 bases. Losses at the gene ends were 3 bases for V and 5 bases for J; bases not matched to a gene: 8. The V gene's germline CDR1 is SEHNR and CDR2 FQNEAQ (reference sequence). This CDR3 contains 15 residues. The CDR3 nucleotides are TGTGCCAGCAGCTTCCCCGACAGGGGGGTCGACGAGCAGTACGTC. This gives the protein CASSFPDRGVDEQYV.

This clonotype was seen many times. The J gene is TRBJ2-7, the V gene TRBV27; 8 bases align to TRBD1. The CDR3 contains 15 residues. J was trimmed by 4 bases and V by 9 bases; bases with no gene match: 14. Looked up from germline, CDR1 is MNHEY and CDR2 is SMNVEV (reference sequence). CDR3 sequence (DNA): TGTGCCAGTCTCACCCGGACAGGGAACTCTTACGAGCAGTACGTC. Encoded protein: CASLTRTGNSYEQYV.

V and J are TRBV7-8 and TRBJ2-7; D might be TRBD1 (6 bases). The CDR3 is 15 amino acids. V was cut by 3 bases and J by 1 base, with 13 bases left in between. Germline CDR1 reads SGHVS; CDR2 reads FQNEAQ. The CDR3 bases are TGTGCCAGCAGCTTGTACAGGGAAACATCCTACGAGCAGTACGTC. Translated, it gives CASSLYRETSYEQYV.

This clonotype occurred a few times. The V and J genes are TRBV7-6 and TRBJ1-5, with 10 bases matching TRBD1. The V segment lost 4 bases and the J segment 4 bases; nucleotides outside the gene matches: 7. Germline CDR1 and CDR2: SGHVS and FNYEAQ. This CDR3 contains 16 residues. CDR3: CASSYGPGQGNQPQHF. The CDR3 DNA reads TGTGCCAGCAGCTACGGTCCGGGACAGGGGAATCAGCCCCAGCATTTT.

The V call is TRBV6-5, the J call TRBJ2-7; 8 bases align to TRBD1. Germline lookup yields CDR1 MNHEY and CDR2 SVGAGI. The CDR3 is made up of 14 amino acids. With 5 bases clipped from V and 6 bases from J, the junction kept 9 bases outside the gene matches. Here the CDR3 reads CASSLGQGPTEQYF. CDR3 bases: TGTGCCAGCAGTCTAGGACAGGGTCCGACCGAGCAGTACTTC.

This clonotype was picked up one time. The conserved phenylalanine or tryptophan normally closing the CDR3 is absent here, so this likely arose from a read error. The J gene is TRBJ1-2, the V gene TRBV29-1; 7 bases line up with TRBD1. Trimming cost V 6 bases and J 3 bases; bases outside gene matches: 1. The CDR3 loop spans 11 amino acids. CDR1 and CDR2 from the germline V gene are SQVTM and ANQGSEA. The CDR3 is CSVGTDYGYTL. CDR3 DNA: TGCAGCGTCGGGACAGACTATGGCTACACCTTG.

Of note for this clonotype: Germline and junction disagree at one end, which may indicate a read error. The chain combines TRBV6-1 with TRBJ1-1; D may be TRBD1 (5 bases). This CDR3 contains 13 residues. In germline, CDR1 is MNHNS, CDR2 SASEGT. The CDR3 DNA reads as TGTGCCGGCAGTGAGGGGCAGATCACTGAAGCTTTCTTT. Encoded protein: CAGSEGQITEAFF.

This clonotype was seen many times. The chain combines TRBV7-2 with TRBJ2-7, with 8 bases matching TRBD2. Per the germline V gene, CDR1 is SGHTA and CDR2 is FQGNSA. This CDR3 spans 13 amino acids. V trimming: 5 bases; J trimming: 5 bases; junction bases outside the gene matches: 5. The CDR3 is CASSAGLVDEQYF. The CDR3 nucleotides are TGTGCCAGCAGCGCGGGACTAGTGGACGAGCAGTACTTC.

The CDR3 is CSARDNHGTNEKLFF. In DNA form, the CDR3 reads TGCAGTGCTAGAGATAACCATGGGACTAATGAAAAACTGTTTTTT. The gene calls are TRBV20-1 and TRBJ1-4; unclear D gene. The germline V gene encodes CDR1 DFQATT and CDR2 SNEGSKA (reference sequence). This CDR3 is 15 amino acids long. Trimming removed 0 bases at V and 2 bases at J, with 10 bases between.